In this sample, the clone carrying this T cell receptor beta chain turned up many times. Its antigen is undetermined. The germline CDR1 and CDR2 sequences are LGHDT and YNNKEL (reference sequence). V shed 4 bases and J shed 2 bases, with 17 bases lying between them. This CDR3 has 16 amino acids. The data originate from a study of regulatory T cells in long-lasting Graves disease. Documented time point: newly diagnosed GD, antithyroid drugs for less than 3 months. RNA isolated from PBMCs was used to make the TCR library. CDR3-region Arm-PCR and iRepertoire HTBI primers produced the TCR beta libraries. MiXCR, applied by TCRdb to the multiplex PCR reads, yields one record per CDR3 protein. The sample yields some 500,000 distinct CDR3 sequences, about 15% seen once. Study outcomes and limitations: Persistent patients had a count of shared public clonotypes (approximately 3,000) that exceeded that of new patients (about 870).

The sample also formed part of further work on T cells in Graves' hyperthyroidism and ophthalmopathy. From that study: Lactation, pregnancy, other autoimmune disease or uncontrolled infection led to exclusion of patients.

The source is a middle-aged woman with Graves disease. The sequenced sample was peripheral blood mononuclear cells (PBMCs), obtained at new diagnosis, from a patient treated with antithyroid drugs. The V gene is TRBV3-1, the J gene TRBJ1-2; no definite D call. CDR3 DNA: TGTGCCAGCAGCCCCCGGACCGAGGCTAAGAACTATGGCTACACCTTC. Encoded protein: CASSPRTEAKNYGYTF. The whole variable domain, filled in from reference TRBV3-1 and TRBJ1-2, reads DTAVSQTPKYLVTQMGNDKSIKCEQNLGHDTMYWYKQDSKKFLKIMFSYNNKELIINETVPNRFSPKSPDKAHLNLHINSLELGDSAVYFCASSPRTEAKNYGYTFGSGTRLTVV.